The present TCR beta chain was sequenced within a study of cytomegalovirus exposure and HLA in healthy donors (dated by TCRdb to 2017 to 2019). Concerning the study at large: An earlier analysis of approximately 640 of the donors reported approximately 290 Gb of sequence data and 117 million unique TCR beta sequences from about 180 million T cells. In the later analysis, no new phenotypic data were used to find candidate immune exposures; instead, reliance was placed on TCR beta sequences and their occurrence across donors. The study combined high-throughput TCR immunosequencing, statistical association of individual TCRs with disease status, and machine learning to predict cytomegalovirus infection status. An early release that covered roughly 600 HLA-typed donors contained approximately 300 gigabases of sequencing data and 70 million to 100 million unique TCR sequences. Because of strong linkage in the cohort, a few DR-DQ haplotypes were treated as single units for association and clustering. The genetic ancestry cluster associated with self-reported Caucasian donors included 81% of the roughly 360 genotyped donors. Both class I and class II loci were covered by HLA typing, at four-digit resolution. Donor age, sex, ethnicity and CMV serostatus were compiled alongside the repertoire data. Genome-wide SNP genotypes for about three fifths of the roughly 670 donors were used in a later genetic analysis, which treated that subset as a discovery cohort. Along with the 666-subject first cohort, a separate validation cohort of over 90 different subjects was used. Every discovery cohort repertoire had been produced on one sequencing platform. A later analysis re-examined previously published TCR beta repertoires from 610 or so donors and added high-resolution HLA genotyping to investigate patterns of TCR occurrence. To decide whether each TCR beta V gene segment behaved as functional or pseudogenic, an earlier analysis of 587 of the donors relied on high-throughput TCR beta sequencing. The T cell repertoires of roughly 660 subjects were profiled by immunosequencing and related to cytomegalovirus serostatus. The study was designed to test whether signatures of past pathogen exposure could be identified by cataloging public T cell receptors. The number of typed donors differed by locus: about 620-640 for A, B, C, DRB1 and DQB1; 522 for DQA1; some 590 for DPA1; and about 450 for DPB1. On average, around 230,000 unique TCR beta nucleotide sequences were sequenced per donor among 300 to 500 genotyped donors of the cohort, with 15% to 20% of those sequences being non-productive. Overall study outcomes, separate from this receptor: Sequencing depth was assumed to be roughly uniform across donors in the presence/absence analyses, though that assumption may not hold. In a later analysis, most CMV-associated TCR beta chains were found to appear HLA-restricted, with HLA associations seemingly driven largely by CMV exposure. The study gave a list of around 170 TCR beta chains associated with cytomegalovirus. The classifier was reported to diagnose cytomegalovirus status with high specificity and sensitivity in both the original cohort and the validation cohort. Because the 87-base-pair reads could not distinguish some IMGT-functional V segments, including TRBV6-2 and TRBV6-3, those segments were excluded. The earlier analysis of a few hundred of the donors excluded approximately 17 rarely observed V segments, including chromosome 9 orphons, because counts were too low. An earlier analysis of approximately 530 of the donors showed that most TCR beta V segments appeared in productive rearrangements either about 87% or about 30% of the time, which broadly matched IMGT annotations. Compared with the roughly 670-donor mean, donors in an Asian-associated ancestry cluster had fewer N-insertions in productive TCRs, according to a later genetic analysis. Linkage disequilibrium might explain the correlated functional status among segregating V segments, but an unknown experimental factor could not be ruled out. A later genetic analysis associated a missense DCLRE1C variant with V-gene and J-gene trimming of TCR beta chains, and an independent cohort replicated the association. A few of the identified cytomegalovirus-associated TCR beta chains were confirmed in vitro to be specific for cytomegalovirus antigens. Immune exposure information for the cohort was limited to CMV serostatus. A later analysis associated about 16,000 TCR beta sequences with specific HLA alleles at a false discovery rate of 0.05. Several of the top co-occurrence clusters appeared to be linked to parvovirus B19, influenza, CMV and Epstein-Barr virus, according to a later analysis. According to the authors, the approach could potentially be generalized to other disease states and immunological phenotypes. In a later analysis, HLA-associated TCR beta chains showed more clonal expansion and lower generation probabilities than non-associated chains that were equally common. A further reported finding was that TCR beta sequences accurately predicted the HLA-A and HLA-B alleles for most subjects in the first cohort. The cohort was sequenced for TCR beta chains only, and without alpha or paired-chain data the features that could be detected were limited. When HLA alleles, especially DR and DQ, strongly co-occurred, TCR associations were difficult to assign to individual alleles. Most TCR sequences were seen in very few donors, while some public TCRs were found in many individuals. The sequencing pipeline was judged likely to have produced a cluster of highly shared sequence variants as a technical artifact. In a later analysis, the rate of TCR association differed among HLA loci, with DRB1 alleles having the most associated TCRs and HLA-C alleles having the fewest. Because some donors lacked HLA typing at each locus, the association tests relied only on the typed subset.

Regarding this clone: Its antigen is not yet known. No qualities accompany the bases; no much larger clone lies one base away.

The library was generated by the immunoSEQ multiplex PCR assay. The multiplex PCR relied on a mix of 60 forward primers for TCR Vbeta segments and 13 reverse primers for TCR Jbeta segments. Amplification of the CDR3 region of rearranged TCR beta genes was performed with a multiplex PCR assay on genomic DNA. The amplified TCR beta libraries were sequenced on the Illumina HiSeq System as 87-base-pair reads. The authors' pipeline ran thus. A later analysis counted tens of millions of unique TCR beta chains across the 550 to 700 repertoires, and roughly 11 million of these chains were shared by at least two donors. Raw reads were error-corrected and collapsed into unique sequences by a nearest-neighbor algorithm in which closely related sequences were merged to remove PCR and sequencing errors. To assign V, D and J gene segments, CDR3 sequences were aligned to IMGT reference sequences. Each retained sequence needed at least a six-nucleotide match to both a V gene segment and a J gene segment. A rearrangement was called productive if the CDR3 had no stop codons and remained in frame with V and J, and every other rearrangement was called non-productive. Following IMGT convention, CDR3 was defined as the stretch from the second conserved V-encoded cysteine up to the conserved J-encoded phenylalanine. Sequences without an unambiguous match to a single V gene segment were excluded from the earlier analysis of about 600 of the donors. An earlier analysis of a few hundred of the donors called V segments functional above 56.7% productive rearrangements and segregating when the between-donor standard deviation exceeded 5%. A statistical classification framework was built to diagnose cytomegalovirus status from the catalog of TCR beta chain sequences. In a later analysis, V and J genes were assigned by comparing TCR nucleotide sequences against IMGT/GENE-DB human TR gene sequences. The TCRdist pipeline was used in a later analysis to assign CDR3 sequences and most-parsimonious VDJ recombination scenarios. A later analysis defined each TCR beta chain by its CDR3 amino acid sequence plus V-gene family, and excluded reads lacking a unique V-gene family. To address suspected cross-contamination and a sequencing artifact, a later analysis removed a few hundred highly shared, low-generation-probability nucleotide sequences. For each public chain, a later analysis derived a clonal expansion index from normalized ranks of inferred template counts within each repertoire. In a later analysis, generation probabilities were computed using a VDJ recombination model fitted to out-of-frame rearrangements, and the results were checked against IGoR. In a later analysis, TCR-TCR, TCR-HLA and TCR-CMV co-occurrence was scored with hypergeometric tests, and a repertoire-size bias correction was applied to TCR pairs. A later analysis estimated false discovery rates by permuting HLA or CMV assignments 20 times. In a later analysis, co-occurring TCRs were grouped using DBSCAN, and TCRdist sequence similarity was added for clustering within HLA-allele-positive subsets. For co-occurrence clustering, repertoires with fewer than 30,000 or more than 120,000 public chains were excluded, along with roughly 5 repertoires with anomalous nucleotide sharing. The clones in this table, taken by TCRdb from immuneACCESS, are in-frame only. Not every clone is retained; where verified, under half of the shortfall comes from an unresolved V gene, and the cause of the rest is unknown. V, J and clone size are taken as reported in that table, and D and trimming were inferred from the DNA itself. Present in this sample are under 90,000 clones, approximately 71% of which were seen just once. The ten largest clones take up roughly 2% of the sample.

The CDR3 covers 14 residues, taking in both the cysteine and the phenylalanine. Kept here is only the CDR3 DNA, which spans 42 bases and is read in frame from base 1. The V end gives up 6 bases and the J end 6 bases, leaving 10 bases in the junction not matched to a gene. The germline V gene encodes CDR1 LNHNV and CDR2 YYDKDF (reference sequence). The cohort was made up of approximately 670 healthy bone marrow donors. Cohort members were all nominally healthy when sampled, although unrecorded immune exposures were likely present. The donor was CMV seronegative and was included in the group of a few hundred seronegative cohort members. Every donor gave a peripheral blood sample, and the peripheral blood mononuclear cells from that sample were used for TCR beta sequencing. The Qiagen DNeasy Blood Extraction Kit was used to extract genomic DNA from the blood cell samples.

Sequencing used PBMCs. The rearrangement combines TRBV15 with TRBJ1-2; 7 junctional bases match TRBD1. The TCR comes from a middle-aged man in good health and CMV-seronegative. The CDR3 protein is CATRGWTGGHGYTF. The nucleotide sequence reads as follows: TGTGCCACCAGGGGGTGGACAGGTGGGCATGGCTACACCTTC.